This TCR beta chain was captured in a study of blood T cell repertoires in COVID-19. The CDR3 has 17 amino acids. The germline V gene has CDR1 SGHDT and CDR2 YYEEEE. Trimming at V came to 2 bases and at J to 8 bases, leaving 14 bases not matched to a gene. Here immunoSEQ multiplex PCR was the method, and the copy in TCRdb shows in-frame clones only, minus some. The profile shows roughly 79,000 clones, about 85% of them singletons. Sample: peripheral blood. This TCR derives from a man aged 55 to 70 with active or convalescent COVID-19. The V and J genes are TRBV5-6 and TRBJ1-4; 8 nucleotides line up with TRBD1. The CDR3 DNA follows: TGTGCCAGCAGCTTCGCGCCGACAGGGGTCTTTAGAGAAAAACTGTTTTTT. Translated, it gives CASSFAPTGVFREKLFF.